These 23 T cell receptor beta chains originate from one sample sequenced in a study of T cell repertoires in cytomegalovirus infection. Each CDR3 protein is one row after TCRdb ran MiXCR on the reads. The sample lists about 500,000 distinct CDR3 sequences, roughly 34% seen once, with roughly a sixth in the top ten. No antigen is known for these receptors. Source: cultured PBMCs, taken from culture after CMV antigen stimulation. Source of these receptors: a human donor in good health (CMV status not recorded). Some clones in this sample may be carry-over from other donors' samples.

This chain links TRBV4-3 with TRBJ2-2; D is unresolved. V lost 4 bases and J lost 4, with 10 bases in between. The germline V gene has CDR1 LGHNA and CDR2 YSLEER. The CDR3 contains 14 residues. CDR3 DNA sequence: TGCGCCAGCAGCCCCAGAAAGGGCACCGGGGAGCTGTTTTTT. Translation gives CASSPRKGTGELFF.

This clonotype was counted a few times. The J gene is TRBJ2-3, the V gene TRBV6-2 or TRBV6-3, with D possibly being TRBD2 (5 bases). The CDR3 length is 12 residues. Trimming shortened V by 6 bases and J by 13 bases, and 17 bases separated the two germline ends. CDR1 and CDR2 from the germline V gene are MNHEY and SVGEGT. CDR3 sequence reads: CASSPTSRAEYF. The CDR3 region has the DNA TGTGCCAGCAGCCCGACTTCGAGGGCAGAGTATTTT.

Ten or more counts support this clonotype. The V and J genes are TRBV7-2 and TRBJ2-7; D call uncertain. V lost 4 bases and J lost 10, with 17 bases in between. Germline CDR1 and CDR2: SGHTA and FQGNSA. There are 13 residues in the CDR3. The CDR3, as DNA: TGTGCCAGCAGCTCCCCGGACCAAGTGGAACAGTACTTC. Translating gives CASSSPDQVEQYF.

This clonotype turned up a few times. The chain has TRBV28 and TRBJ2-7; D not certain. Germline V lookup: CDR1 MDHEN, CDR2 SYDVKM. V shed 5 bases and J shed 2 bases, with 19 bases lying between them. The length of the CDR3 is 16 residues. The CDR3 DNA reads as TGTGCCAGCAGTGCGCTTGGATCTTCGGGTCCCTACGAGCAGTACGTC. It specifies CASSALGSSGPYEQYV.

The sample holds a few counts of this clonotype. This sequence joins TRBV4-3 and TRBJ1-2; 8 bases align to TRBD1. Germline assignment: CDR1 LGHNA and CDR2 YSLEER. The CDR3 spans 14 residues. V lost 3 bases and J lost 4; bases outside the gene matches: 4. CDR3 nucleotides: TGCGCCAGCAGCCAGACTGGGACAGGCTATGGCTACACCTTC. As protein: CASSQTGTGYGYTF.

Ten or more counts support this clonotype. This rearrangement joins TRBV7-8 to TRBJ2-3, with TRBD2 matching over 13 bases. Trimming at V came to 1 base and at J to 7 bases, leaving 11 bases not matched to a gene. This CDR3 spans 18 amino acids. Germline CDR1 is SGHVS and CDR2 is FQNEAQ. The CDR3, as DNA: TGTGCCAGCAGCTTAGGCCCCACTAGCGGGAGGGCCCTAAATACGCAGTATTTT. The encoded protein is CASSLGPTSGRALNTQYF.

This clonotype was detected a few times. CDR3 sequence: CASRRVTSGRAGETQYF. CDR3 coding DNA: TGTGCCAGCAGGAGGGTGACCAGCGGGAGGGCCGGGGAGACCCAGTACTTC. This sequence joins TRBV7-9 and TRBJ2-5, with TRBD2 matching over 10 bases. CDR1 SEHNR and CDR2 FQNEAQ come from the germline V gene (reference sequence). V lost 6 bases and J lost 5; bases outside the gene matches: 15. The CDR3 has 17 amino acids. The full variable domain, in which reference TRBV7-9 and TRBJ2-5 provide the parts outside the CDR3, is DTGVSQNPRHKITKRGQNVTFRCDPISEHNRLYWYRQTLGQGPEFLTYFQNEAQLEKSRLLSDRFSAERPKGSFSTLEIQRTEQGDSAMYLCASRRVTSGRAGETQYFGPGTRLLVL.

This clonotype was counted ten times or more. J is TRBJ1-4 and V is TRBV7-8, with D unresolved. Germline V CDR1 and CDR2: SGHVS, FQNEAQ. V lost 2 bases and J 8 bases, leaving 21 bases between the germline ends. The CDR3 has 17 amino acids. CDR3 sequence: CASSLNLTDGEREKLFF. In DNA, the CDR3 is TGTGCCAGCAGCTTAAATTTGACCGACGGGGAGCGCGAAAAACTGTTTTTT.

The rearrangement uses TRBV7-7 and TRBJ2-5, with unresolved D. Trimming stripped 0 bases from V and 5 bases from J, with 13 bases between. Per the germline V gene, CDR1 is SSHAT and CDR2 is FNYEAQ (reference sequence). The length of the CDR3 is 15 residues. CDR3 amino acids: CASSLAGSGRETQYF. The DNA for the CDR3 is TGTGCCAGCAGCTTAGCGGGTTCCGGTAGGGAGACCCAGTACTTC.

This clonotype came up a few times. The chain joins TRBV14 to TRBJ1-4; D not certain. V dropped 1 base and J dropped 10 bases, with 7 bases sitting between them. The CDR3 spans 12 residues. Germline CDR1 and CDR2: SGHDN and FVKESK. The CDR3 bases are TGTGCCAGCAGCCAAGTCCCGGGAAAACTGTTTTTT. Its translation: CASSQVPGKLFF.

V and J are TRBV10-3 and TRBJ2-7, with D maybe TRBD2 (5 bases). CDR1 and CDR2 (germline): ENHRY, SYGVKD. Deletions cut 10 bases from V and 0 bases from J, with 16 bases between. CDR3 length equals 14 residues. CDR3 in DNA: TGTGCCACCCAGTCCGCGGGCCGCTCCTACGAGCAGTACTTC. It encodes CATQSAGRSYEQYF.

This clonotype showed up just a few times. This chain links TRBV7-9 with TRBJ2-1; D unclear. This CDR3 region has 13 residues. Germline loops: CDR1 SEHNR, CDR2 FQNEAQ (reference sequence). Deletions cut 8 bases from V and 2 bases from J, with 10 bases between. The CDR3 reads CASGDGTYNEQFF. DNA of the CDR3: TGTGCCAGCGGTGATGGGACCTACAATGAGCAGTTCTTC.

This chain links TRBV7-3 with TRBJ2-1, with D uncertain. V lost 5 bases, J lost 2 bases, and 13 bases lay in between. Germline-derived CDR1 and CDR2 are SGHTA and FQGTGA. The CDR3 is 15 residues long. Written as DNA, the CDR3 is TGTGCCAGCAGCGCGGTTGGAGTGGCCTACAATGAGCAGTTCTTC. Residues: CASSAVGVAYNEQFF.

The CDR3 spells CASSSPASRKMKTTGELFF. The CDR3 region has the DNA TGTGCCAGCAGTTCGCCCGCATCCAGGAAGATGAAGACCACCGGGGAGCTGTTTTTT. This sequence joins TRBV12-3 or TRBV12-4 and TRBJ2-2; D uncertain. V lost 4 bases to trimming and J lost 4 bases, with 25 bases between them. CDR3 length equals 19 residues.

This rearrangement joins TRBV6-2 or TRBV6-3 to TRBJ2-1, with D possibly being TRBD2 (6 bases). V was trimmed by 7 bases and J by 6 bases, leaving 22 bases between them. CDR1 is MNHEY and CDR2 is SVGEGT in the germline V gene. The CDR3 runs 16 residues. CDR3 protein: CASTYGRETRGNEQFF. CDR3 in DNA: TGTGCCAGCACCTACGGCCGGGAGACCCGCGGCAATGAGCAGTTCTTC.

The chain couples TRBV28 to TRBJ1-2; TRBD1 aligns across 7 bases. Germline-derived CDR1 and CDR2 are MDHEN and SYDVKM. V was clipped by 7 bases and J by 8 bases; unmatched bases: 7. The CDR3 is 12 amino acids. CDR3: CASNTGAEGYTF. The CDR3 DNA follows: TGTGCCAGCAATACAGGGGCGGAGGGCTACACCTTC.

The chain couples TRBV7-9 to TRBJ2-5, with a possible D match to TRBD1 (5 bases). There are 15 residues in the CDR3. Trimming shortened V by 6 bases and J by 3 bases, and 17 bases separated the two germline ends. The germline CDR1 and CDR2 sequences are SEHNR and FQNEAQ (reference sequence). The CDR3 DNA reads TGTGCCAGCAGTCGGTGGGGCGGATCGGAAGAGACCCAGTACTTC. Translating gives CASSRWGGSEETQYF.

The V and J genes are TRBV7-2 and TRBJ1-4; D is perhaps TRBD1 (6 bases). Germline loops: CDR1 SGHTA, CDR2 FQGNSA. The CDR3 covers 13 residues. The ends were cut back, 6 bases at V and 6 bases at J, with 11 bases in the middle. CDR3 amino acids: CASSPHRDEKLFF. CDR3 in DNA: TGTGCCAGCAGTCCACACAGGGATGAAAAACTGTTTTTT.

This clonotype turned up a few times. This chain connects TRBV28 to TRBJ2-2; 8 bases map to TRBD2. The length of the CDR3 is 15 residues. Germline-derived CDR1 and CDR2 are MDHEN and SYDVKM. V dropped 6 bases and J dropped 7; count of bases not matched to a gene: 10. This chain's CDR3 is CASRIAGWADGELFF. In DNA form, the CDR3 reads TGTGCCAGCAGGATAGCGGGATGGGCTGACGGGGAGCTGTTTTTT.

The gene calls are TRBV24-1 and TRBJ2-2; D is ambiguous. Trimming left V 3 bases short and J 1 base short, with 5 bases between. Germline CDR1 reads KGHDR; CDR2 reads SFDVKD. The CDR3 length is 14 residues. CDR3 protein: CATSDPVNTGELFF. DNA of the CDR3: TGTGCCACCAGTGATCCAGTGAACACCGGGGAGCTGTTTTTT.

In its sample, this clonotype was seen a few times. The V call is TRBV20-1, the J call TRBJ2-5, with no clear D. This CDR3 comprises 11 residues. Germline loops: CDR1 DFQATT, CDR2 SNEGSKA (reference sequence). V shed 1 base and J shed 5 bases, with 5 bases lying between them. CDR3 protein: CSARAEETQYF. CDR3 in DNA: TGCAGTGCTAGAGCCGAGGAGACCCAGTACTTC.

The sample holds a few counts of this clonotype. The chain couples TRBV19 to TRBJ1-1; possibly TRBD1 for D (6 bases). V dropped 4 bases and J dropped 5 bases, with 14 bases sitting between them. In germline, CDR1 is LNHDA, CDR2 SQIVND (reference sequence). The CDR3 loop spans 14 amino acids. The CDR3 loop is CASSTLGGVTEAFF. CDR3 bases: TGTGCCAGTAGTACCCTTGGGGGCGTTACTGAAGCTTTCTTT.

The chain couples TRBV6-2 or TRBV6-3 to TRBJ2-7; D may be TRBD1 (6 bases). V lost 0 bases and J 6 bases, leaving 12 bases between the germline ends. The CDR3 loop spans 14 amino acids. Germline V lookup: CDR1 MNHEY, CDR2 SVGEGT. The chain's CDR3 is CASSYSGTGREQYF. The CDR3 nucleotides are TGTGCCAGCAGTTACTCGGGCACAGGGCGCGAGCAGTACTTC.